This T cell receptor beta chain originates from a study of blood T cell repertoires in COVID-19. Study information: PBMCs, B-cell-depleted T cells, or T cells provided the cDNA or gDNA that made up the material.

The CDR3 spans 14 residues. CDR1 is SEHNR, CDR2 FQNEAQ, per germline (reference sequence). Trimming cost V 5 bases and J 7 bases, with 17 bases left between them. Seattle patients were enrolled during active infection and followed longitudinally. Under the authors' procedure: Amplification of reference gene primers provided the estimated nucleated cell counts. The assay was immunoSEQ multiplex PCR, and TCRdb's table has in-frame clones only and misses some. V and J calls and clone size are those listed in that table; D and trimming were worked out from the DNA. The sample has 200,000 to 250,000 clones, more than 85% seen once.

This TCR came from a man between 60 and 75 years old with COVID-19, enrolled during active disease. The rearrangement links TRBV7-9 to TRBJ1-2, with unresolved D. The sequencing input was peripheral blood. The CDR3 protein is CASSPVAPRLGYTF. The CDR3 coding sequence is TGTGCCAGCAGCCCAGTGGCACCCCGCCTTGGCTACACCTTC. The variable domain in full, with the rest retrieved from reference TRBV7-9 and TRBJ1-2, is DTGVSQNPRHKITKRGQNVTFRCDPISEHNRLYWYRQTLGQGPEFLTYFQNEAQLEKSRLLSDRFSAERPKGSFSTLEIQRTEQGDSAMYLCASSPVAPRLGYTFGSGTRLTVV.